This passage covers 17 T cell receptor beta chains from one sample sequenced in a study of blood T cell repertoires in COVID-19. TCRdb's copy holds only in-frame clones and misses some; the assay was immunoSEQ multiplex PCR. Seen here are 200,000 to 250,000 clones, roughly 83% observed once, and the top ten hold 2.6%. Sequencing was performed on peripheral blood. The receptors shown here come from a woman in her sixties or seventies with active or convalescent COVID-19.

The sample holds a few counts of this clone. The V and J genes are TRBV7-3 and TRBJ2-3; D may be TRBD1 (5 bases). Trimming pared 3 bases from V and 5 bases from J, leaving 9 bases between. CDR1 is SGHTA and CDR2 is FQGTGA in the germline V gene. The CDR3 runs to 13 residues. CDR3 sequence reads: CASSFLGEDTQYF. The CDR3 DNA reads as TGTGCCAGCAGCTTCTTAGGGGAAGATACGCAGTATTTT.

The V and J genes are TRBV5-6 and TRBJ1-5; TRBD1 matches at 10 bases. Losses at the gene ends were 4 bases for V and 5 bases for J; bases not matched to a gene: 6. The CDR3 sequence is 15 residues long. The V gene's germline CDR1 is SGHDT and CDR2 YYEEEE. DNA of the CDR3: TGTGCCAGCAGCCTCCGGGACAGGGGCGATCAGCCCCAGCATTTT. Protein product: CASSLRDRGDQPQHF. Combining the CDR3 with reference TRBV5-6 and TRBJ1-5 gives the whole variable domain DAGVTQSPTHLIKTRGQQVTLRCSPKSGHDTVSWYQQALGQGPQFIFQYYEEEERQRGNFPDRFSGHQFPNYSSELNVNALLLGDSALYLCASSLRDRGDQPQHFGDGTRLSIL.

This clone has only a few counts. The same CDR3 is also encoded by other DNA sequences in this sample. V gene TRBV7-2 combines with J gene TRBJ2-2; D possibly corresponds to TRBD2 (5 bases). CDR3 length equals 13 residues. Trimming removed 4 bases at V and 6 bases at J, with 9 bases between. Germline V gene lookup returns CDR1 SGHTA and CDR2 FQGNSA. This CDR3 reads CASSSGLAGELFF. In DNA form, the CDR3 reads TGTGCCAGCAGCTCGGGGTTAGCCGGGGAGCTGTTTTTT.

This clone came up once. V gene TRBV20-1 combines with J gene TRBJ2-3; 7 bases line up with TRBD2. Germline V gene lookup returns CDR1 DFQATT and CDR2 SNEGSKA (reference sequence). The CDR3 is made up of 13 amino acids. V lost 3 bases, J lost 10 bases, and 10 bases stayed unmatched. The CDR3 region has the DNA TGCAGTGCTAGTGGGGGGAGGGAGGATGCGCAGTATTTT. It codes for CSASGGREDAQYF.

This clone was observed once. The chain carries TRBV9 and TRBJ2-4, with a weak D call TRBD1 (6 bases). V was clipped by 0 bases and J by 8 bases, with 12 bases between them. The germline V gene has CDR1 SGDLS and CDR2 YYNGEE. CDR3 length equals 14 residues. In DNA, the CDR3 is TGTGCCAGCAGCGTAGAGGGGCAGGGGCACATTCAGTACTTC. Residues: CASSVEGQGHIQYF.

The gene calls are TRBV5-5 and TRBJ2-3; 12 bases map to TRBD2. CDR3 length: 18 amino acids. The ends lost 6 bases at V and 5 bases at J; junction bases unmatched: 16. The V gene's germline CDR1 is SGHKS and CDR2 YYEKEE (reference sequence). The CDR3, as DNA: TGTGCCAGCACCCTTGGGCTCGTGACTAGCGGGAGTTTAGATACGCAGTATTTT. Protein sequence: CASTLGLVTSGSLDTQYF.

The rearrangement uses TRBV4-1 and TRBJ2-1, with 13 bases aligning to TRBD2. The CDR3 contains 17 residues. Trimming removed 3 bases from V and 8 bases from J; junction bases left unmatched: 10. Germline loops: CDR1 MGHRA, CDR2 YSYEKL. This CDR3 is CASSQETTSGGLDEQFF. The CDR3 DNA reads TGCGCCAGCAGCCAGGAGACGACTAGCGGGGGGTTGGATGAGCAGTTCTTC.

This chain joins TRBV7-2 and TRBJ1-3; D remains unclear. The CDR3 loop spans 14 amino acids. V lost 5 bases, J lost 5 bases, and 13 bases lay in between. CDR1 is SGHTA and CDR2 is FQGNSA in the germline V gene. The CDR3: CASSRRTGRNTIYF. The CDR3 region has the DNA TGTGCCAGCAGCCGTAGGACGGGAAGAAACACCATATATTTT.

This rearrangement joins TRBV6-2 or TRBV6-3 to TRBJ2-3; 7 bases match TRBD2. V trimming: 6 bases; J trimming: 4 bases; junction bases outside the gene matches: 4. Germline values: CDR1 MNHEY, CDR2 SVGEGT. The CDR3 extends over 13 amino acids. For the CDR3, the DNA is TGTGCCAGCAGCCCCGCGGGGGCAGATACGCAGTATTTT. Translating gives CASSPAGADTQYF.

The CDR3 spells CASSLQTVSYEQYF. CDR3 DNA: TGTGCCAGCAGCTTACAAACGGTCTCCTACGAGCAGTACTTC. The chain combines TRBV11-2 with TRBJ2-7; D is unresolved. The CDR3 is 14 amino acids. The germline V gene has CDR1 SGHAT and CDR2 FQNNGV. Trimming took 2 bases from V and 0 from J, leaving 8 bases between them.

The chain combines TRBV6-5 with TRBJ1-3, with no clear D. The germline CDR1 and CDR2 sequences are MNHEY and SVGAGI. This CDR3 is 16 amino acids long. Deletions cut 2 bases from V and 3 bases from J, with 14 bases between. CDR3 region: CASSYDGIPGGNTIYF. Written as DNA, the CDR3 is TGTGCCAGCAGTTACGACGGGATTCCGGGTGGAAACACCATATATTTT.

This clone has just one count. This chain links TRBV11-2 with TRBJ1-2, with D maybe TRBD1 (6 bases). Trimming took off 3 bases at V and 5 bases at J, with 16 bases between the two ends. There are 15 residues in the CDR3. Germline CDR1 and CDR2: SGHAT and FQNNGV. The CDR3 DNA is TGTGCCAGCAGCTTTACTGGGGGCGCAGAGTATGGCTACACCTTC. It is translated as CASSFTGGAEYGYTF.

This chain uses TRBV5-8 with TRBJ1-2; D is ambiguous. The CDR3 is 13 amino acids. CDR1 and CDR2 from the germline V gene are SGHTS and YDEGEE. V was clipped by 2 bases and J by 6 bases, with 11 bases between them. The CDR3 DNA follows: TGTGCCAGCAGCTTCCGGGGAGGGAATGGCTACACCTTC. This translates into CASSFRGGNGYTF.

Here the CDR3 reads CASSFGGTGREKLFF. The DNA for the CDR3 is TGTGCCAGCAGCTTTGGAGGGACAGGGAGAGAAAAACTGTTTTTT. The J gene is TRBJ1-4, the V gene TRBV5-6, with 9 bases aligning to TRBD1. The J segment lost 8 bases and the V segment lost 2 bases, leaving 7 bases of the junction unmatched. Germline CDR1 reads SGHDT; CDR2 reads YYEEEE. The length of the CDR3 is 15 residues.

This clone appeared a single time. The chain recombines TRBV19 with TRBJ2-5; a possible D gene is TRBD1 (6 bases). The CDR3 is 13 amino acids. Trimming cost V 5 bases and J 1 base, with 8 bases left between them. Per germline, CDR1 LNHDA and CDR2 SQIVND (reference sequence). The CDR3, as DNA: TGTGCCAGTAGTCGGACAGCCCAAGAGACCCAGTACTTC. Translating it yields CASSRTAQETQYF.

Here the CDR3 reads CASGRGQGSYEQYF. Written as DNA, the CDR3 is TGTGCCAGCGGCCGAGGACAGGGCTCCTACGAGCAGTACTTC. The chain combines TRBV6-2 or TRBV6-3 with TRBJ2-7, with 8 bases that match TRBD1. This CDR3 has 14 residues. Germline V gene lookup returns CDR1 MNHEY and CDR2 SVGEGT. The junction had 6 bases not matched to a gene; V was cut back by 8 bases and J by 0 bases.

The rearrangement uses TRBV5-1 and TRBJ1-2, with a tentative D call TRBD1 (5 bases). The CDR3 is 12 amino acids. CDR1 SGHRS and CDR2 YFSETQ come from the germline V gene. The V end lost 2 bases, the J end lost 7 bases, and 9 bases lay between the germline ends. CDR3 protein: CASSLQEGGYTF. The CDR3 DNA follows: TGCGCCAGCAGCTTACAGGAGGGTGGCTACACCTTC.